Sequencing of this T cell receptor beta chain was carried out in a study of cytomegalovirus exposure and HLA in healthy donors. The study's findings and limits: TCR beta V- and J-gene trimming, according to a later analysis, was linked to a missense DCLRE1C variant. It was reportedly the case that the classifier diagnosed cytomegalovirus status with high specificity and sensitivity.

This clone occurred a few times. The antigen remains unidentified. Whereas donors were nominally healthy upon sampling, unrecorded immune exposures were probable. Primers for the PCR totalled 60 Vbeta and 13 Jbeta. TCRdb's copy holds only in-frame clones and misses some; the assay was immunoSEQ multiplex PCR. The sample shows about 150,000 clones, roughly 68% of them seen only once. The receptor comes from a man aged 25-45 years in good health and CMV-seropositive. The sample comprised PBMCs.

The CDR3 DNA is TGTGCCAGCAGTTTATCCCAACAGGGTTTCGACAATGAGCAGTTCTTC. It yields the protein CASSLSQQGFDNEQFF. The chain recombines TRBV28 with TRBJ2-1; TRBD1 is a possible D gene (6 bases). The CDR3 length is 16 residues. Germline V lookup: CDR1 MDHEN, CDR2 SYDVKM. V was pared by 1 base and J by 5 bases, with 15 bases between. The entire variable domain, with the rest obtained from reference TRBV28 and TRBJ2-1, is as follows: DVKVTQSSRYLVKRTGEKVFLECVQDMDHENMFWYRQDPGLGLRLIYFSYDVKMKEKGDIPEGYSVSREKKERFSLILESASTNQTSMYLCASSLSQQGFDNEQFFGPGTRLTVL.